The next 30 T cell receptor beta chains were all read from a single sample in a study of cytomegalovirus exposure and HLA in healthy donors. The PCR made use of 60 Vbeta and 13 Jbeta primers. Using immunoSEQ multiplex PCR, the repertoire was profiled, and TCRdb retains in-frame clones only, with some absent. Of 100,000 to 150,000 clones listed, around 73% are singletons. Input material: PBMCs. The receptors originated from a man aged 55 to 69 in good health and CMV-seropositive.

The V gene is TRBV5-1, the J gene TRBJ1-4, with a weak D call TRBD1 (5 bases). CDR1 SGHRS and CDR2 YFSETQ come from the germline V gene. V was cut by 4 bases and J by 5 bases, with 12 bases left in between. The length of the CDR3 is 14 residues. CDR3 region: CASSQGLRNEKLFF. The CDR3 bases are TGCGCCAGCAGCCAGGGCCTAAGGAATGAAAAACTGTTTTTT.

This chain links TRBV6-5 with TRBJ2-5; tentative D call: TRBD1 (5 bases). Germline CDR1 and CDR2: MNHEY and SVGAGI. CDR3 size: 13 residues. The V and J ends lost 2 bases and 7 bases respectively, with 11 bases between them. The CDR3 reads CASSYAATGTQYF. The CDR3 DNA follows: TGTGCCAGCAGTTACGCCGCCACAGGGACCCAGTACTTC.

The chain employs TRBV5-4 and TRBJ2-3; TRBD2 agrees at 8 bases. The CDR3 runs 15 residues. The V and J ends lost 4 bases and 3 bases, in that order; junction bases with no gene match: 7. Per the germline V gene, CDR1 is SGHNT and CDR2 is YYREEE (reference sequence). The CDR3 is CASSPGGAVTDTQYF. CDR3 bases: TGTGCCAGCAGCCCCGGGGGGGCCGTAACAGATACGCAGTATTTT.

The genes are TRBV5-4 and TRBJ2-7; TRBD1 is a possible D gene (6 bases). The germline V gene encodes CDR1 SGHNT and CDR2 YYREEE (reference sequence). The ends were cut back, 4 bases at V and 3 bases at J, with 14 bases in the middle. The CDR3 runs to 14 residues. Written as DNA, the CDR3 is TGTGCCAGCAGCCGTGACAGGACCGACTACGAGCAGTACTTC. This codes for CASSRDRTDYEQYF.

The rearrangement links TRBV7-8 to TRBJ1-6; the D gene is possibly TRBD1 (6 bases). Looked up from germline, CDR1 is SGHVS and CDR2 is FQNEAQ. V was clipped by 8 bases and J by 10 bases, with 18 bases between them. The CDR3 runs to 14 residues. DNA of the CDR3: TGTGCCAGCGGCGCGCAGGGGCTGAACTCACCCCTCCACTTT. Translated: CASGAQGLNSPLHF.

CDR3 nucleotides: TGTGCCAGCAGTACAAGAGGAAACACCATATATTTT. It encodes CASSTRGNTIYF. The chain is built from TRBV6-5 and TRBJ1-3, with D hard to call. Trimming shortened V by 5 bases and J by 4 bases, and 6 bases separated the two germline ends. CDR1 is MNHEY and CDR2 is SVGAGI in the germline V gene. CDR3 length: 12 residues.

The chain recombines TRBV28 with TRBJ1-2; unclear D gene. This CDR3 region has 13 residues. CDR1 and CDR2 from the germline V gene are MDHEN and SYDVKM. The ends were cut back, 10 bases at V and 4 bases at J, with 16 bases in the middle. The CDR3 nucleotides are TGTGCCATAGGTCCGGCGGATGGCTATGGCTACACCTTC. It encodes CAIGPADGYGYTF.

The V gene is TRBV6-5, the J gene TRBJ1-1, with 8 positions matching TRBD1. The germline V gene has CDR1 MNHEY and CDR2 SVGAGI. The CDR3 is made up of 15 amino acids. V was clipped by 6 bases and J by 1 base; unmatched bases: 7. CDR3 sequence reads: CASSRRTGKNTEAFF. The CDR3 DNA follows: TGTGCCAGCAGCCGTAGGACAGGGAAGAACACTGAAGCTTTCTTT.

The chain combines TRBV5-1 with TRBJ2-3; perhaps TRBD2 as D (5 bases). CDR1 SGHRS and CDR2 YFSETQ come from the germline V gene. The CDR3 extends over 15 amino acids. Trimming removed 0 bases from V and 0 bases from J, with 8 bases in between. CDR3 region: CASSLAGDSTDTQYF. CDR3 coding DNA: TGCGCCAGCAGCTTGGCCGGGGATAGCACAGATACGCAGTATTTT.

This clone has more than one count but fewer than ten. This sequence joins TRBV27 and TRBJ2-6, with D possibly being TRBD2 (6 bases). CDR1 and CDR2 (germline): MNHEY, SMNVEV (reference sequence). The CDR3 consists of 19 residues. V was shortened by 6 bases and J by 2 bases, with 23 bases between the two germline ends. The CDR3 nucleotides are TGTGCCAGCAGCAATACTTACAGGACTACCTTCCCTGGGGCCAACGTCCTGACTTTC. It specifies CASSNTYRTTFPGANVLTF.

The chain employs TRBV10-2 and TRBJ2-7; TRBD2 agrees at 10 bases. The CDR3 loop spans 15 amino acids. Trimming cost V 3 bases and J 4 bases; bases outside gene matches: 6. In germline, CDR1 is WSHSY, CDR2 SAAADI. In DNA form, the CDR3 reads TGCGCCAGCAGTGAAGGGGCTAGCGGGGGATACGAGCAGTACTTC. The encoded protein is CASSEGASGGYEQYF.

V and J are TRBV7-9 and TRBJ1-1; no clear D. Per germline, CDR1 SEHNR and CDR2 FQNEAQ (reference sequence). Trimming shortened V by 0 bases and J by 6 bases, and 11 bases separated the two germline ends. The CDR3 runs to 14 residues. The CDR3 DNA is TGTGCCAGCAGCTTAGCAGAGGAATACCCTGAAGCTTTCTTT. It encodes CASSLAEEYPEAFF.

This sequence joins TRBV9 and TRBJ2-2; possibly TRBD1 for D (6 bases). CDR3 length: 15 amino acids. The V end was cut by 3 bases, the J end by 7 bases, with 16 bases between. The germline V gene has CDR1 SGDLS and CDR2 YYNGEE. This chain's CDR3 is CASSGTGYGGGELFF. CDR3 DNA sequence: TGTGCCAGCAGCGGAACAGGGTATGGGGGCGGGGAGCTGTTTTTT.

V usage is TRBV4-1 and J usage is TRBJ2-1; no clear D. CDR3 size: 19 residues. V lost 0 bases and J 0 bases, leaving 18 bases between the germline ends. Germline V gives CDR1 MGHRA, CDR2 YSYEKL. This CDR3 is CASSQDQAIVLSSYNEQFF. CDR3 sequence (DNA): TGCGCCAGCAGCCAAGATCAAGCGATAGTTTTGTCCTCCTACAATGAGCAGTTCTTC.

The chain carries TRBV28 and TRBJ2-2; D possibly corresponds to TRBD1 (5 bases). Germline assignment: CDR1 MDHEN and CDR2 SYDVKM. V gave up 2 bases and J gave up 1 base, with 5 bases separating them. The length of the CDR3 is 14 residues. CDR3: CASSLTGNTGELFF. The CDR3 DNA sequence: TGTGCCAGCAGTTTAACAGGGAACACCGGGGAGCTGTTTTTT.

This clone appeared a single time. V is TRBV7-3 and J is TRBJ1-5, with TRBD1 matching over 9 bases. This CDR3 is 17 amino acids long. Germline V CDR1 and CDR2: SGHTA, FQGTGA. The J segment lost 0 bases and the V segment lost 5 bases, leaving 8 bases of the junction unmatched. In DNA form, the CDR3 reads TGTGCCAGCAGCCCGTGGACAGGGGTTGATAGCAATCAGCCCCAGCATTTT. Translation: CASSPWTGVDSNQPQHF.

The chain links TRBV5-6 to TRBJ2-3; no clear D gene. Trimming stripped 4 bases from V and 1 base from J, with 7 bases between. The CDR3 totals 13 residues. Germline values: CDR1 SGHDT, CDR2 YYEEEE. CDR3 sequence reads: CASSSHRTDTQYF. The CDR3, as DNA: TGTGCCAGCAGCAGCCACCGCACAGATACGCAGTATTTT.

In this sample, this clone turned up many times. This chain links TRBV27 with TRBJ2-2, with a weak D call TRBD2 (5 bases). CDR3 size: 12 residues. V was clipped by 6 bases and J by 6 bases, with 8 bases between them. Germline V CDR1 and CDR2: MNHEY, SMNVEV (reference sequence). CDR3 DNA: TGTGCCAGCAGCGTTAGCGCCGGGGAGCTGTTTTTT. This translates into CASSVSAGELFF.

V gene TRBV6-1 combines with J gene TRBJ2-1; 13 nucleotides agree with TRBD2. This CDR3 has 15 residues. The germline CDR1 and CDR2 sequences are MNHNS and SASEGT. V was pared by 5 bases and J by 7 bases, with 5 bases of the junction left unmatched. CDR3 in DNA: TGTGCCAGCAGTCCACTAGCGGGGGGGCTGAATGAGCAGTTCTTC. It is translated as CASSPLAGGLNEQFF.

The rearrangement uses TRBV19 and TRBJ2-7; unclear D gene. The V gene's germline CDR1 is LNHDA and CDR2 SQIVND (reference sequence). Trimming pared 3 bases from V and 2 bases from J, leaving 8 bases between. CDR3 length equals 13 residues. CDR3 sequence reads: CASSIQRAYEQYF. The CDR3 DNA reads TGTGCCAGTAGTATCCAACGGGCCTACGAGCAGTACTTC. Filled out from reference TRBV19 and TRBJ2-7, the complete variable domain reads DGGITQSPKYLFRKEGQNVTLSCEQNLNHDAMYWYRQDPGQGLRLIYYSQIVNDFQKGDIAEGYSVSREKKESFPLTVTSAQKNPTAFYLCASSIQRAYEQYFGPGTRLTVT.

This sequence joins TRBV28 and TRBJ1-5; 7 bases line up with TRBD1. The CDR3 extends over 13 amino acids. CDR1 MDHEN and CDR2 SYDVKM come from the germline V gene. V shed 6 bases and J 6 bases; nucleotides not matched to a gene: 5. CDR3 loop: CASSPTGTQPQHF. The CDR3 region has the DNA TGTGCCAGCAGCCCGACAGGGACTCAGCCCCAGCATTTT.

As DNA, the CDR3 is TGTGCCAGCAGAGGAAAGGGGGCGCAGTATGGCTACACCTTC. Protein product: CASRGKGAQYGYTF. V is TRBV6-6 and J is TRBJ1-2; 7 nucleotides line up with TRBD1. There are 14 residues in the CDR3. CDR1 is MNHNY, CDR2 SVGAGI, per germline (reference sequence). V was pared by 6 bases and J by 5 bases, with 9 bases of the junction left unmatched.

The chain has TRBV4-1 and TRBJ2-1; no reliable D call. CDR3 size: 13 residues. Deletions cut 3 bases from V and 6 bases from J, with 9 bases between. Per germline, CDR1 MGHRA and CDR2 YSYEKL. Here the CDR3 DNA reads TGCGCCAGCAGCCATGTCCTCTCCAATGAGCAGTTCTTC. Protein product: CASSHVLSNEQFF.

The chain combines TRBV4-2 with TRBJ2-3; 14 bases are shared with TRBD2. J was trimmed by 6 bases and V by 4 bases; bases with no gene match: 3. From germline, CDR1 is LGHNA and CDR2 YNFKEQ. The CDR3 is 15 residues long. Written as DNA, the CDR3 is TGTGCCAGCAGCCCTAGACTAGCGGGGGGGGATACGCAGTATTTT. Its protein product is CASSPRLAGGDTQYF.

This chain links TRBV5-5 with TRBJ1-1; 9 bases agree with TRBD1. The length of the CDR3 is 14 residues. The trim removed 4 bases at V and 11 bases at J, leaving 12 bases unmatched. Looked up from germline, CDR1 is SGHKS and CDR2 is YYEKEE (reference sequence). CDR3: CASSEYTQGAPAFF. DNA of the CDR3: TGTGCCAGCAGCGAATACACACAGGGGGCACCGGCTTTCTTT.

This clone showed up just a few times. The chain couples TRBV5-1 to TRBJ1-3, with TRBD1 matching 9 bases. The CDR3 contains 17 residues. V dropped 5 bases and J dropped 0; count of bases not matched to a gene: 9. Germline CDR1 SGHRS, CDR2 YFSETQ. The CDR3 region is CASSPNRGRFSGNTIYF. For the CDR3, the DNA is TGCGCCAGCAGTCCGAACAGGGGGCGCTTCTCTGGAAACACCATATATTTT. The complete variable domain, with remaining parts taken from reference TRBV5-1 and TRBJ1-3, reads KAGVTQTPRYLIKTRGQQVTLSCSPISGHRSVSWYQQTPGQGLQFLFEYFSETQRNKGNFPGRFSGRQFSNSRSEMNVSTLELGDSALYLCASSPNRGRFSGNTIYFGEGSWLTVV.

This chain joins TRBV5-1 and TRBJ2-7; possible D gene TRBD2, 5 bases. V lost 0 bases, J lost 1 base, and 8 bases lay in between. The CDR3 is 14 residues long. Germline V gene lookup returns CDR1 SGHRS and CDR2 YFSETQ. The CDR3, as DNA: TGCGCCAGCAGCTTGGATCCGGGGTCCTACGAGCAGTACTTC. It specifies CASSLDPGSYEQYF.

The chain uses TRBV5-1 and TRBJ1-4; a possible D gene is TRBD1 (6 bases). Germline lookup yields CDR1 SGHRS and CDR2 YFSETQ. CDR3 length: 13 amino acids. V was pared by 1 base and J by 8 bases, with 9 bases between. In nucleotides, the CDR3 is TGCGCCAGCAGCTTGCAGGGGTCGGAAAAACTGTTTTTT. Protein: CASSLQGSEKLFF.

This rearrangement joins TRBV5-4 to TRBJ1-2; 8 bases match TRBD1. This CDR3 has 14 residues. V lost 5 bases to trimming and J lost 3 bases; unmatched junction nucleotides: 6. Germline V gene sequence: CDR1 SGHNT, CDR2 YYREEE (reference sequence). This chain's CDR3 is CASSPRGPDYGYTF. CDR3 coding DNA: TGTGCCAGCAGTCCCAGGGGGCCGGACTATGGCTACACCTTC.

The rearrangement uses TRBV7-9 and TRBJ2-2; a possible D gene is TRBD2 (7 bases). Per germline, CDR1 SEHNR and CDR2 FQNEAQ (reference sequence). V lost 0 bases, J lost 2 bases, and 16 bases lay in between. The CDR3 covers 18 residues. The CDR3 DNA is TGTGCCAGCAGCTTAGCGGTTGCGGGGGCCCCTAACACCGGGGAGCTGTTTTTT. Its protein is CASSLAVAGAPNTGELFF.